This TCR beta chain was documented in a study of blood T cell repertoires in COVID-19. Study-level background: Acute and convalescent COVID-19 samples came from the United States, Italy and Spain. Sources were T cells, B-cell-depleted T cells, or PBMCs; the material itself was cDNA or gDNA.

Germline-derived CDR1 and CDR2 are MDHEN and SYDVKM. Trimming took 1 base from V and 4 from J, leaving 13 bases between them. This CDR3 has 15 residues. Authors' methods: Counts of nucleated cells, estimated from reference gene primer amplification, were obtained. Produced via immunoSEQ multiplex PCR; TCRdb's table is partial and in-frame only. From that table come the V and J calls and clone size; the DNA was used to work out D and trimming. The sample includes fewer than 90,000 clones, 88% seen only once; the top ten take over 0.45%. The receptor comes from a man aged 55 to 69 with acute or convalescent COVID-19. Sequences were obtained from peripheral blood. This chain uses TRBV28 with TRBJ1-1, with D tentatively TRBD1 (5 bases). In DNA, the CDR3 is TGTGCCAGCAGTTTATTGACGGGGGAGGTCACTGAAGCTTTCTTT. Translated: CASSLLTGEVTEAFF.